One sample yielded the 20 T cell receptor beta chains listed below, sequenced in a study of T-cell reconstitution after alpha-beta-depleted transplantation in children. Using unique molecular identifiers, the investigators prepared the TCRbeta library. Using its own MiXCR run on the PCR reads, TCRdb lists one record per CDR3 protein. The data show about 610,000 distinct CDR3 sequences, with roughly a tenth seen just once and about 4.3% held by the top ten. This sample comprised PBMCs from the stem cell graft donor, obtained from the stem cell graft. The origin of the receptors is a human donor who donated a stem cell graft to a child with acute myeloid leukemia.

This chain uses TRBV6-1 with TRBJ1-2; possible D gene TRBD1, 5 bases. Trimming shortened V by 5 bases and J by 8 bases, and 18 bases separated the two germline ends. The CDR3 extends over 14 amino acids. The germline V gene encodes CDR1 MNHNS and CDR2 SASEGT. The CDR3 here is CASSRDVQKGGYTF. DNA for the CDR3: TGTGCCAGCAGTCGGGACGTCCAGAAAGGGGGCTACACCTTC.

Only a few counts were recorded for this clonotype. The chain employs TRBV7-2 and TRBJ1-3; D not resolved. The CDR3 is 14 amino acids. V dropped 6 bases and J dropped 2 bases, with 11 bases sitting between them. Germline V gives CDR1 SGHTA, CDR2 FQGNSA. Here the CDR3 reads CASSLRAAGNTIYF. DNA of the CDR3: TGTGCCAGCAGTCTTAGGGCGGCTGGAAACACCATATATTTT.

The rearrangement uses TRBV14 and TRBJ2-7; D unclear. The V and J ends lost 6 bases and 2 bases respectively, with 11 bases between them. The length of the CDR3 is 13 residues. CDR1 is SGHDN and CDR2 is FVKESK in the germline V gene. The CDR3 coding sequence is TGTGCCAGCAGGGGGAACATTACCTACGAGCAGTACTTC. Amino acids: CASRGNITYEQYF.

This clonotype has only a few counts. V is TRBV20-1 and J is TRBJ1-2, with D possibly matching TRBD1 (5 bases). Germline V gene sequence: CDR1 DFQATT, CDR2 SNEGSKA (reference sequence). V lost 1 base and J lost 8, with 17 bases in between. This CDR3 region has 14 residues. The CDR3 DNA is TGCAGTGCTAGAGTCGGACTCTGGGACGGGGGCTACACCTTC. This sequence encodes CSARVGLWDGGYTF.

This clonotype has more than one count but fewer than ten. This rearrangement joins TRBV6-2 or TRBV6-3 to TRBJ2-5, with 13 bases lining up with TRBD2. CDR3 length equals 14 residues. V shed 5 bases, J shed 9 bases, and the junction held 6 bases outside the gene matches. From germline, CDR1 is MNHEY and CDR2 SVGEGT. CDR3 DNA: TGTGCCAGCAGTCCGGGACTAGCGGGATCGGCCCAGTACTTC. Its protein is CASSPGLAGSAQYF.

The J gene is TRBJ1-4, the V gene TRBV7-2, with TRBD1 as a possible D gene (5 bases). The V and J ends lost 8 bases and 5 bases respectively, with 15 bases between them. The CDR3 runs to 14 residues. Germline V gene lookup returns CDR1 SGHTA and CDR2 FQGNSA. Here the CDR3 DNA reads TGTGCCAGCCGCGCCGGCCGGGGGAATGAAAAACTGTTTTTT. Translation gives CASRAGRGNEKLFF.

This clonotype was detected many times. CDR3 in amino acids: CASSLATGTATGELFF. In DNA form, the CDR3 reads TGCGCCAGCAGCTTGGCTACCGGGACGGCAACCGGGGAGCTGTTTTTT. The rearrangement links TRBV5-1 to TRBJ2-2; D possibly matches TRBD1 or TRBD2 (5 bases each). Germline values: CDR1 SGHRS, CDR2 YFSETQ. Trimming stripped 0 bases from V and 5 bases from J, with 14 bases between. CDR3 length equals 16 residues.

The rearrangement links TRBV3-1 to TRBJ2-7, with a weak D call TRBD1 (5 bases). Between the trimmed V and J ends, which lost 11 bases and 4 bases, there was a span of 24 bases. Germline assignment: CDR1 LGHDT and CDR2 YNNKEL (reference sequence). CDR3 length: 15 amino acids. The CDR3 sequence: CACCQVLGVRYEQYF. CDR3 sequence (DNA): TGTGCCTGCTGCCAAGTTCTAGGGGTACGGTACGAGCAGTACTTC.

This clonotype was found a few times. This chain links TRBV4-3 with TRBJ2-5; 9 bases map to TRBD2. V lost 0 bases to trimming and J lost 6 bases; unmatched junction nucleotides: 5. This CDR3 comprises 15 residues. Germline values: CDR1 LGHNA, CDR2 YSLEER. CDR3 coding DNA: TGCGCCAGCAGCCAAGATCGAGCGGGGGGACAGACCCAGTACTTC. Its translation is CASSQDRAGGQTQYF.

This clonotype turned up a few times. This chain joins TRBV27 and TRBJ2-1; D call uncertain. The CDR3 spans 15 residues. Trimming pared 6 bases from V and 6 bases from J, leaving 18 bases between. Germline V gene lookup returns CDR1 MNHEY and CDR2 SMNVEV (reference sequence). The CDR3, as DNA: TGTGCCAGCAGCCTACAACCCCTCATCACCAATGAGCAGTTCTTC. It yields the protein CASSLQPLITNEQFF.

The rearrangement links TRBV29-1 to TRBJ2-3; 8 nucleotides line up with TRBD2. CDR1 and CDR2 (germline): SQVTM, ANQGSEA. The CDR3 is made up of 15 amino acids. J gave up 0 bases and V 4 bases, and 6 bases lay outside the gene matches. This chain's CDR3 is CSVANRGGSTDTQYF. CDR3 in DNA: TGCAGCGTTGCGAATCGGGGGGGTAGCACAGATACGCAGTATTTT.

This clonotype came up a few times. The V and J genes are TRBV5-1 and TRBJ2-2, with 8 bases matching TRBD1. Unmatched junction bases numbered 5, after V lost 0 bases and J lost 1 base. CDR1 and CDR2 (germline): SGHRS, YFSETQ. The CDR3 length is 17 residues. CDR3 loop: CASSLGVGQVNTGELFF. DNA of the CDR3: TGCGCCAGCAGCTTGGGTGTGGGACAGGTGAACACCGGGGAGCTGTTTTTT. Variable domain in full (rest from reference TRBV5-1 and TRBJ2-2): KAGVTQTPRYLIKTRGQQVTLSCSPISGHRSVSWYQQTPGQGLQFLFEYFSETQRNKGNFPGRFSGRQFSNSRSEMNVSTLELGDSALYLCASSLGVGQVNTGELFFGEGSRLTVL.

This clonotype was found many times. The chain couples TRBV29-1 to TRBJ2-5; 7 bases map to TRBD1. The CDR3 is made up of 12 amino acids. Germline V lookup: CDR1 SQVTM, CDR2 ANQGSEA. J was trimmed by 3 bases and V by 7 bases; bases with no gene match: 5. This chain's CDR3 is CSGVTGEETQYF. The CDR3 DNA sequence: TGCAGCGGGGTAACAGGGGAAGAGACCCAGTACTTC. The full variable domain, with the rest looked up from reference TRBV29-1 and TRBJ2-5, is SAVISQKPSRDICQRGTSLTIQCQVDSQVTMMFWYRQQPGQSLTLIATANQGSEATYESGFVIDKFPISRPNLTFSTLTVSNMSPEDSSIYLCSGVTGEETQYFGPGTRLLVL.

The gene calls are TRBV12-3 or TRBV12-4 and TRBJ2-3; D is undetermined. The V end lost 4 bases, the J end lost 5 bases, and 13 bases lay between the germline ends. This CDR3 is 14 amino acids long. The CDR3 spells CASSSLLLGDTQYF. The CDR3 DNA sequence: TGTGCCAGCAGTTCGCTCTTATTGGGAGATACGCAGTATTTT.

The table lists this clonotype with a few counts. The V and J genes are TRBV7-2 and TRBJ1-1; D may be TRBD1 (6 bases). This CDR3 is built from 11 residues. V was shortened by 8 bases and J by 7 bases, with 11 bases between the two germline ends. The germline gives CDR1 SGHTA, CDR2 FQGNSA. CDR3 in amino acids: CASGGGVEAFF. The CDR3 DNA reads as TGTGCCAGCGGAGGGGGGGTTGAAGCTTTCTTT.

This clonotype was counted at least ten times. The chain employs TRBV9 and TRBJ2-3; no clear D gene. V lost 2 bases and J 6 bases, leaving 10 bases between the germline ends. This CDR3 is 13 amino acids long. In germline, CDR1 is SGDLS, CDR2 YYNGEE. The CDR3 here is CASSVRQLDTQYF. DNA of the CDR3: TGTGCCAGCAGCGTCCGGCAACTGGATACGCAGTATTTT.

This clonotype was found many times. The rearrangement joins TRBV12-3 or TRBV12-4 to TRBJ2-7; D not certain. The CDR3 is 15 amino acids. V gave up 3 bases and J gave up 2 bases, with 14 bases separating them. The CDR3 reads CASSLYGVDAYEQYF. CDR3 coding DNA: TGTGCCAGCAGTTTGTATGGCGTTGACGCCTACGAGCAGTACTTC.

The chain joins TRBV7-2 to TRBJ1-5; D is ambiguous. The CDR3 loop spans 15 amino acids. Germline V gene data show CDR1 as SGHTA and CDR2 as FQGNSA. Trimming left V 0 bases short and J 4 bases short, with 10 bases between. The chain's CDR3 is CASSLAPSGNQPQHF. The CDR3 region has the DNA TGTGCCAGCAGCTTAGCTCCCTCCGGGAATCAGCCCCAGCATTTT.

There are many counts of this clonotype. The chain carries TRBV11-1 and TRBJ2-1; TRBD2 matches at 14 bases. With V trimmed by 5 bases and J by 4 bases, 13 bases remained unmatched. The length of the CDR3 is 19 residues. In germline, CDR1 is SGHAT, CDR2 FQDESV (reference sequence). The CDR3 DNA reads TGTGCCAGCAGCCCGCCATTGGGGACTAGCGGGAGTAGGTACAATGAGCAGTTCTTC. Translating gives CASSPPLGTSGSRYNEQFF.

This clonotype was observed at least ten times. The chain links TRBV5-1 to TRBJ2-5; tentatively, D is TRBD1 (6 bases). The V gene lost 0 bases and the J gene lost 1 base, with 7 bases spanning the gap. This CDR3 is built from 14 residues. Germline-derived CDR1 and CDR2 are SGHRS and YFSETQ. The CDR3 here is CASSLGTVQETQYF. CDR3 in DNA: TGCGCCAGCAGCTTGGGGACAGTCCAAGAGACCCAGTACTTC.